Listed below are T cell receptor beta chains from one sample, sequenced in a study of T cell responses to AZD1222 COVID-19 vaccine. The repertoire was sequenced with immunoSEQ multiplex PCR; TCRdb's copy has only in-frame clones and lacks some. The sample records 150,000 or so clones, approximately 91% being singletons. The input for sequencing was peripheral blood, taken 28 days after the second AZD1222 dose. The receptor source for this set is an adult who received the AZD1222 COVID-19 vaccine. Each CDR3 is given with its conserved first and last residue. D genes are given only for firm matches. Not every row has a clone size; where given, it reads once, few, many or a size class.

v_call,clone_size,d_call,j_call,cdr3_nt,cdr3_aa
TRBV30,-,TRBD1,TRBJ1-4,TGTGCCTGGACCCGGGACAGGGGAGGAAAACTGTTTTTT,CAWTRDRGGKLFF
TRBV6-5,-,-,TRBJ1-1,TGTGCCAGCAGGGGTGACACTGAAGCTTTCTTT,CASRGDTEAFF
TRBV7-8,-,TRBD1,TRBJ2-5,TGTGCCAGCAGACCGAGGGGGCGGCGAGAGACCCAGTACTTC,CASRPRGRRETQYF
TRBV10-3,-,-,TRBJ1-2,TGTGCCATCAGTGAGTCAGGGGAATCCAACTATGGCTACACCTTC,CAISESGESNYGYTF
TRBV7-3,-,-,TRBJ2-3,TGTGCCAGCAGCTTAATGGGGGGTTTGCGGACAGATACGCAGTATTTT,CASSLMGGLRTDTQYF
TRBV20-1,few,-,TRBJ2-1,TGCAGTGCTAGGTGGCCTGGTGAGCAGTTCTTC,CSARWPGEQFF
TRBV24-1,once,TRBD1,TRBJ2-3,TGTGCCACCGAGGGGGCGGGCCGCACAGATACGCAGTATTTT,CATEGAGRTDTQYF
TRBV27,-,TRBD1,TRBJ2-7,TGTGCCAGCAGTTTAAGGGACAGCACGGACGAGCAGTACTTC,CASSLRDSTDEQYF
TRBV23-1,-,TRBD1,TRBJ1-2,TGCGCCAGCAGTCAATCGTTGGGTTTGGGCAGGGGGCCTGATCGGTATGGCTACACCTTC,CASSQSLGLGRGPDRYGYTF
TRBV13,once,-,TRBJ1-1,TGTGCCAGCAGCCCGACAGGAGGAGCTTTCTTT,CASSPTGGAFF
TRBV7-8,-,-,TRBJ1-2,TGTGCCAGCAGCTTAGTGTCAGGGCATGGCTACACCTTC,CASSLVSGHGYTF
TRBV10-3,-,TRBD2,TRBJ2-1,TGTGCCATCAGTGGTGCGGCAGCCGGGACTAGCGGGAGAGTGGGTGAGCAGTTCTTC,CAISGAAAGTSGRVGEQFF
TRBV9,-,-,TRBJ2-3,TGTGCCAGCAGCCCCTCAGGGGTGGAGGCAGATACGCAGTATTTT,CASSPSGVEADTQYF
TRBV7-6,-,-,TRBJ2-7,TGTGCCAGCAGCTTGGGCGGGAATACTTACGAGCAGTACTTC,CASSLGGNTYEQYF
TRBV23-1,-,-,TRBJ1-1,TGCGCCAGCAGTCAACGGAGGAGGGGTTTAACTGAAGCTTTCTTT,CASSQRRRGLTEAFF
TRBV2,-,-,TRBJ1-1,TGTGCCAGCAGCCGCAGTGGATCAGAAGCTTTCTTT,CASSRSGSEAFF
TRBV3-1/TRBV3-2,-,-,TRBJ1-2,TGTGCCAGCAGCCAAGACTGGGGAGCGGACTATGGCTACACCTTC,CASSQDWGADYGYTF
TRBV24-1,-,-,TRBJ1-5,TGTGCCACCAGTGATAGAAGAGGTCAGCCCCAGCATTTT,CATSDRRGQPQHF
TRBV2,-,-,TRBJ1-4,TGTGCCAGCAGTGATCTTTCCGTGGGTGAAAAACTGTTTTTT,CASSDLSVGEKLFF
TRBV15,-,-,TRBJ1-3,TGTGCCACCAGCAGAGCTACGGCCTCTGGAAACACCATATATTTT,CATSRATASGNTIYF
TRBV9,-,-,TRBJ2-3,TGTGCCAGCAGCCCATCGGGACGGGGCACAGATACGCAGTATTTT,CASSPSGRGTDTQYF
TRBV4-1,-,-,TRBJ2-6,TGCGCCAGCAGCCAAACCAGGAGCTCTGGGGCCAACGTCCTGACTTTC,CASSQTRSSGANVLTF
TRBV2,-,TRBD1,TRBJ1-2,TGTGCCAGCAGAAGACTTGGACAGGGTCGGGGCTACACCTTC,CASRRLGQGRGYTF
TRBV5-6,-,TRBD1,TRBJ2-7,TGTGCCAGCAGCTCCGGGACAGGGTGGACCTACGAGCAGTACTTC,CASSSGTGWTYEQYF
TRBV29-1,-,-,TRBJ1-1,TGCAGCGGGATAGGCTACCGGGACACCGAATGGGACACTGAAGCTTTCTTT,CSGIGYRDTEWDTEAFF
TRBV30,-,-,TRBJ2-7,TGTGCCTGGAGCAGGGGTTTCTCCTACGAGCAGTACTTC,CAWSRGFSYEQYF
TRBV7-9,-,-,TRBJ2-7,TGTGCCAGCAGCATTCAGCATGTCTCGAACGAGCAGTACTTC,CASSIQHVSNEQYF
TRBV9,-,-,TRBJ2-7,TGTGCCAGCAGCGTAGGAGGGGGAGGGAGGGAGCAGTACTTC,CASSVGGGGREQYF
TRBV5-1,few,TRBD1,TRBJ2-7,TGCGCCAGCAGCTACACAGGGGGCACCCTTATCTACGAGCAGTACTTC,CASSYTGGTLIYEQYF
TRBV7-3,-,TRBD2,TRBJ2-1,TGTGCCAGCAGCCTCGGACTAGCGGGAGGCCAAGGGGAGCAGTTCTTC,CASSLGLAGGQGEQFF
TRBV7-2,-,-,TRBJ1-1,TGTGCCAGCAGAACCCAACCGACAGGGAACACTGAAGCTTTCTTT,CASRTQPTGNTEAFF
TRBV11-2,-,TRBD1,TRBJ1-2,TGTGCCAGCAGCCCCCTGAGGGGGCTCAACTATGGCTACACCTTC,CASSPLRGLNYGYTF
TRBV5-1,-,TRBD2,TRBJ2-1,TGCGCCAGCAGCTCTAGCGGGAGCCGACCGGAGCATTTCTTC,CASSSSGSRPEHFF
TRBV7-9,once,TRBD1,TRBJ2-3,TGTGCCAGTCACCGGGACAGGGCGCCAGATACGCAGTATTTT,CASHRDRAPDTQYF
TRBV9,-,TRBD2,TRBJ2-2,TGTGCCAGCAGCCGTAGCGGGAGGGATGGCGGGGAGCTGTTTTTT,CASSRSGRDGGELFF
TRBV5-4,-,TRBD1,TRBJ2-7,TGTGCCAGCAGCTCGGGGACAGGGTCCTACGAGCAGTACTTC,CASSSGTGSYEQYF
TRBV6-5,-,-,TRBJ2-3,TGTGCCAGCAAATACCGGGAGAGCACAGATACGCAGTATTTT,CASKYRESTDTQYF
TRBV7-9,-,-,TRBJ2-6,TGTGCCAGCAGCGCGAGCTCTGGGGCCAACGTCCTGACTTTC,CASSASSGANVLTF
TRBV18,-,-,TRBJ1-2,TGTGCCAGCTCACCCCAAGGCGTAGGAAACTATGGCTACACCTTC,CASSPQGVGNYGYTF
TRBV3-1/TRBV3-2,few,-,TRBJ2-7,TGTGCCAGCAGCCAAGTCGGCGGGGGCTACTCCTACGAGCAGTACTTC,CASSQVGGGYSYEQYF
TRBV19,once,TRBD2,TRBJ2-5,TGTGCCAGTAGTACGCGGACTAGCGGGAGCCTGGAGACCCAGTACTTC,CASSTRTSGSLETQYF
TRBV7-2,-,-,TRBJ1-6,TGTGCCAGCACCCATCTTTACCCTCCCTCGAGGTCACCCCTCCACTTT,CASTHLYPPSRSPLHF
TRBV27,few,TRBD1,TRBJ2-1,TGTGCCAGCTTCTCCTACCCCGGGACAGGGTACAATGAGCAGTTCTTC,CASFSYPGTGYNEQFF
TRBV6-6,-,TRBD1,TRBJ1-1,TGTGCCAGCAGTCGACAGGGCCTGAACACTGAAGCTTTCTTT,CASSRQGLNTEAFF
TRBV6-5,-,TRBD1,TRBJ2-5,TGTGCCAGCAGTCATGACAGGGGTCGGGGGACCCAGTACTTC,CASSHDRGRGTQYF
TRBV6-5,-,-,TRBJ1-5,TGTGCCAGCAGTCTAGAACAGGGTGGACAGCCCCAGCATTTT,CASSLEQGGQPQHF
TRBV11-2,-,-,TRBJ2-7,TGTGCCAGCAGCCCCCAACCGTACGAGCAGTACTTC,CASSPQPYEQYF
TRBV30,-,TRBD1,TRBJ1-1,TGTGCCTGGGCTACAGGGGTGAGGCGGGCTGAAGCTTTCTTT,CAWATGVRRAEAFF
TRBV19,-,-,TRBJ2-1,TGTGCGTCAGGGGGGGGAGGGACTATCCTACCTAGCTCCTACAATGAGCAGTTCTTC,CASGGGGTILPSSYNEQFF
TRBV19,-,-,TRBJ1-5,TGTGCCAGTAGTATAAGGGGGGAGGGGGGCGCTCAGCCCCAGCATTTT,CASSIRGEGGAQPQHF
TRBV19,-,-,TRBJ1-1,TGTGCCAGTAGTATCAGGGGTAACACTGAAGCTTTCTTT,CASSIRGNTEAFF
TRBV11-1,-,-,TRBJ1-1,TGTGCCAGCAGCCCAAACCCTTGGGTCGACCACACTGAAGCTTTCTTT,CASSPNPWVDHTEAFF